This T cell receptor (beta chain) came from a study of T cell responses to AZD1222 COVID-19 vaccine. The protocol was immunoSEQ multiplex PCR, while the TCRdb copy is restricted to in-frame clones and leaves out a portion. This table has about 100,000 clones, approximately 89% appearing once. The CDR3 length is 15 residues. V lost 1 base and J 0 bases, leaving 8 bases between the germline ends. Germline V CDR1 and CDR2: SGDLS, YYNGEE. The rearrangement joins TRBV9 to TRBJ1-5, with D uncertain. The sample consisted of peripheral blood, taken 28 days after the second AZD1222 dose. This receptor was obtained from an adult who received the AZD1222 COVID-19 vaccine. The CDR3 bases are TGTGCCAGCAGCGTAACGACCGATAGCAATCAGCCCCAGCATTTT. It yields the protein CASSVTTDSNQPQHF.